The 10 T cell receptor beta chains in this list originate from one sample, sequenced in a study of cytomegalovirus exposure and HLA in healthy donors. Both 60 Vbeta primers and 13 Jbeta primers went into the PCR. Profiled with immunoSEQ multiplex PCR; TCRdb holds only in-frame clones, not every one. The repertoire table contains tens of thousands of clones. The sequencing input was PBMCs. All receptors derive from a male donor in good health and CMV-seropositive.

The CDR3 sequence: CSVEGAQGATHYNEQFF. Written as DNA, the CDR3 is TGCAGCGTTGAAGGAGCCCAGGGGGCTACTCATTACAATGAGCAGTTCTTC. The chain couples TRBV29-1 to TRBJ2-1; 8 nucleotides line up with TRBD1. The V and J ends lost 1 base and 4 bases, in that order; junction bases with no gene match: 12. The CDR3 contains 17 residues. From germline, CDR1 is SQVTM and CDR2 ANQGSEA.

The chain couples TRBV6-1 to TRBJ2-5; tentative D call: TRBD1 (5 bases). V shed 3 bases and J shed 1 base, with 9 bases lying between them. CDR1 is MNHNS, CDR2 SASEGT, per germline. The CDR3 runs 14 residues. CDR3 region: CASSEQGFQETQYF. The CDR3 DNA reads TGTGCCAGCAGTGAGCAGGGTTTCCAAGAGACCCAGTACTTC.

This chain links TRBV6-5 with TRBJ1-5, with 10 nucleotides matching TRBD1. The V gene's germline CDR1 is MNHEY and CDR2 SVGAGI. CDR3 length: 14 residues. J lost 7 bases, V lost 6 bases, and 6 bases had no gene match. Here the CDR3 reads CASSLGQGGQPQHF. DNA of the CDR3: TGTGCCAGCAGCTTAGGACAGGGGGGGCAGCCCCAGCATTTT.

This clone is deemed medium-sized by its frequency. The J gene is TRBJ2-1, the V gene TRBV6-4, with 9 bases identical to TRBD2. Germline V CDR1 and CDR2: MRHNA, SNTAGT. J gave up 6 bases and V 6 bases, and 12 bases lay outside the gene matches. This CDR3 has 16 amino acids. This CDR3 is CASSQSASGDVNEQFF. The CDR3, as DNA: TGTGCCAGCAGCCAAAGTGCTAGCGGGGATGTCAATGAGCAGTTCTTC.

The chain employs TRBV30 and TRBJ2-2; TRBD1 is a possible D gene (6 bases). The CDR3 runs to 12 residues. Germline V gives CDR1 GTSNPN, CDR2 SVGIG (reference sequence). Deletions cut 4 bases from V and 3 bases from J, with 6 bases between. In DNA form, the CDR3 reads TGTGCCTGGAACAGGGACACCGGGGAGCTGTTTTTT. Encoded protein: CAWNRDTGELFF.

V usage is TRBV18 and J usage is TRBJ2-2; the D gene is possibly TRBD2 (6 bases). The CDR3 covers 15 residues. In germline, CDR1 is KGHSH, CDR2 LQKENI. Between the trimmed V and J ends, which lost 1 base and 3 bases, there was a span of 9 bases. The CDR3 spells CASSPQEGDTGELFF. The CDR3 nucleotides read TGTGCCAGCTCACCACAGGAGGGCGACACCGGGGAGCTGTTTTTT.

The chain combines TRBV7-3 with TRBJ1-6, with TRBD1 matching 8 bases. The CDR3 totals 16 residues. V shed 1 base and J 9 bases; nucleotides not matched to a gene: 8. Germline CDR1 and CDR2: SGHTA and FQGTGA. The CDR3, as DNA: TGTGCCAGCAGCTTAATGGCAGGGGGCTTCGGTTCACCCCTCCACTTT. This translates into CASSLMAGGFGSPLHF.

This chain links TRBV7-3 with TRBJ2-2; 7 bases map to TRBD2. Germline-derived CDR1 and CDR2 are SGHTA and FQGTGA. J gave up 7 bases and V 3 bases, and 11 bases lay outside the gene matches. CDR3 length: 16 residues. CDR3 protein: CASSFRSSGADGELFF. CDR3 in DNA: TGTGCCAGCAGCTTTCGTTCGAGCGGGGCCGACGGGGAGCTGTTTTTT.

The chain carries TRBV6-1 and TRBJ2-5, with D perhaps TRBD1 (6 bases). There are 13 residues in the CDR3. CDR1 is MNHNS, CDR2 SASEGT, per germline. V lost 10 bases, J lost 7 bases, and 19 bases lay in between. The DNA for the CDR3 is TGTGCCACAGATGGACAGATTTATGGGACCCAGTACTTC. Protein sequence: CATDGQIYGTQYF.

The rearrangement links TRBV29-1 to TRBJ1-3; TRBD1 aligns across 7 bases. CDR1 is SQVTM, CDR2 ANQGSEA, per germline. CDR3 size: 14 residues. The trim removed 0 bases at V and 8 bases at J, leaving 7 bases unmatched. CDR3 sequence (DNA): TGCAGCGTTGAAGATTCACAGGGGTTGGACACCATATATTTT. Protein sequence: CSVEDSQGLDTIYF.